This T cell receptor beta chain was sequenced during a study of blood T cell repertoires in COVID-19. Study overall: The study drew acute and convalescent COVID-19 samples from the United States, Italy and Spain. PBMCs, B-cell-depleted T cells, or T cells provided the cDNA or gDNA that made up the material.

The CDR3 has 15 residues. Trimming cost V 7 bases and J 4 bases, with 16 bases left between them. CDR1 is MNHNY and CDR2 is SVGAGI in the germline V gene (reference sequence). This study enrolled people aged roughly 18 to 90 from about two dozen US geographic areas. Produced via immunoSEQ multiplex PCR; TCRdb's table is partial and in-frame only. The top ten hold 7% to 8.5% of the sample, which has about 210,000 clones, roughly 84% seen once. The receptor's source is a man between 25 and 39 years old in a cohort exposed to, infected with or recovered from COVID-19 (not recorded which). The rearrangement links TRBV6-6 to TRBJ1-4; tentatively, D is TRBD1 (5 bases). Sequenced input: PBMCs or T cells enriched from blood (not recorded which). The CDR3 is CASIKDGGGNEKLFF. DNA of the CDR3: TGTGCCAGCATCAAGGACGGGGGAGGTAATGAAAAACTGTTTTTT.